This T cell receptor beta chain was sequenced for a study of blood T cells in healthy people across ages. General observations from the study: Higher diversity, along with more naive CD4+ cells, distinguished long-lived donors from aged donors.

Trimming took 7 bases from V and 4 from J; bases not matched to a gene: 4. The CDR3 has 13 residues. Germline lookup yields CDR1 SGDLS and CDR2 YYNGEE. Together with a sample-barcoded 5' primer, a J-beta primer mix was included in a second PCR lasting roughly 7 to 11 cycles. A single record per CDR3 protein comes from TCRdb applying MiXCR to the 5' RACE reads. The sample lists about 730,000 distinct CDR3 sequences, approximately 43% occurring once. In regard to this clonotype: Its antigen remains unknown.

Researchers collected roughly 10 milliliters of peripheral blood from every single donor. This clonotype was sampled from a woman aged 55-69 years in good health. Sequences were obtained from blood. The rearrangement uses TRBV9 and TRBJ2-5, with 10 bases matching TRBD2. The CDR3 DNA sequence: TGTGCCAGCTCAAGCGGGGGGGGAGAGACCCAGTACTTC. Translated: CASSSGGGETQYF.